A single sample is the source of the 27 T cell receptor beta chains below, sequenced in a study of Graves' ophthalmopathy and Graves' hyperthyroidism. Beta-chain TCR CDR3 regions were amplified from RNA transcripts. The workflow started with a first-round RT-PCR run with HTBI primers and then moved on to a second-round multiplex PCR. TCRdb re-called the multiplex PCR reads with MiXCR, one entry per CDR3 protein. The profile shows roughly 300,000 distinct CDR3 sequences, 15% to 20% of them singletons. The sequenced sample consisted of peripheral blood. These receptors were collected from an adult man with Graves' ophthalmopathy.

This clonotype was seen many times. The rearrangement uses TRBV27 and TRBJ2-7; 9 positions match TRBD1. The V segment lost 6 bases and the J segment 2 bases; nucleotides outside the gene matches: 5. The CDR3 extends over 14 amino acids. Germline V gene data show CDR1 as MNHEY and CDR2 as SMNVEV (reference sequence). In nucleotides, the CDR3 is TGTGCCAGCAGGGTGACAGGGGGGACCTACGAGCAGTACTTC. Protein sequence: CASRVTGGTYEQYF.

The chain carries TRBV2 and TRBJ2-7; tentative D call: TRBD2 (6 bases). Trimming cost V 3 bases and J 4 bases, with 7 bases left between them. CDR1 is SNHLY, CDR2 FYNNEI, per germline. The length of the CDR3 is 12 residues. CDR3 nucleotide sequence: TGTGCCAGCAGTGATGGAGGGTACGAGCAGTACTTC. It translates to CASSDGGYEQYF.

This clonotype came up many times. The rearrangement joins TRBV19 to TRBJ2-7, with 8 positions matching TRBD2. Per germline, CDR1 LNHDA and CDR2 SQIVND (reference sequence). The CDR3 has 15 residues. Trimming removed 5 bases from V and 5 bases from J; junction bases left unmatched: 11. CDR3 amino acids: CASSDPSGRLDEQYF. Here the CDR3 DNA reads TGTGCCAGTAGTGATCCGAGCGGGAGACTCGACGAGCAGTACTTC. Full variable domain (remainder filled in from reference TRBV19 and TRBJ2-7): DGGITQSPKYLFRKEGQNVTLSCEQNLNHDAMYWYRQDPGQGLRLIYYSQIVNDFQKGDIAEGYSVSREKKESFPLTVTSAQKNPTAFYLCASSDPSGRLDEQYFGPGTRLTVT.

This clonotype appeared many times. This rearrangement joins TRBV5-1 to TRBJ1-1, with D tentatively TRBD1 (5 bases). Germline-derived CDR1 and CDR2 are SGHRS and YFSETQ. The CDR3 contains 12 residues. V gave up 4 bases and J gave up 7 bases, with 11 bases separating them. The CDR3 spells CASSVGGIEAFF. In nucleotides, the CDR3 is TGCGCCAGCAGCGTTGGGGGGATTGAAGCTTTCTTT.

This clonotype was seen many times. The rearrangement links TRBV12-3 or TRBV12-4 to TRBJ1-6, with D unclear. The CDR3 totals 14 residues. V lost 5 bases and J 9 bases, leaving 14 bases between the germline ends. CDR3 sequence reads: CASSPSLGGSPLHF. As DNA, the CDR3 is TGTGCCAGCAGTCCCTCCCTGGGCGGTTCACCCCTCCACTTT.

With respect to this clonotype: The junction departs from germline at one end; a sequencing error may be responsible. The chain links TRBV27 to TRBJ1-5; 7 nucleotides align to TRBD1. CDR1 and CDR2 from the germline V gene are MNHEY and SMNVEV (reference sequence). This CDR3 has 15 residues. In DNA form, the CDR3 reads TGTGTCAGCAGTGCAACGACAGGGTTCAATCAGCCCCAGCATTTT. Residues: CVSSATTGFNQPQHF.

There are a few counts of this clonotype. This chain connects TRBV12-3 or TRBV12-4 to TRBJ1-1; no definite D call. The CDR3 runs to 16 residues. Trimming stripped 8 bases from V and 4 bases from J, with 23 bases between. CDR3 loop: CASLYPSRVYTTEAFF. CDR3 DNA: TGTGCCAGCCTGTATCCCTCGCGGGTCTATACCACTGAAGCTTTCTTT.

This clonotype has a count of ten or more. The chain recombines TRBV28 with TRBJ1-1; no reliable D call. This CDR3 is built from 14 residues. Looked up from germline, CDR1 is MDHEN and CDR2 is SYDVKM. Trimming pared 6 bases from V and 1 base from J, leaving 12 bases between. The CDR3 region has the DNA TGTGCCAGCAGATTCCAGGATAGGAACACTGAAGCTTTCTTT. Amino acid sequence: CASRFQDRNTEAFF. The full variable domain, completed using reference TRBV28 and TRBJ1-1, is DVKVTQSSRYLVKRTGEKVFLECVQDMDHENMFWYRQDPGLGLRLIYFSYDVKMKEKGDIPEGYSVSREKKERFSLILESASTNQTSMYLCASRFQDRNTEAFFGQGTRLTVV.

This clonotype was seen at least ten times. The chain recombines TRBV27 with TRBJ2-7, with D unclear. This CDR3 is 14 amino acids long. Trimming stripped 7 bases from V and 2 bases from J, with 15 bases between. The germline CDR1 and CDR2 sequences are MNHEY and SMNVEV (reference sequence). CDR3 protein: CASTPLRTTYEQYF. DNA of the CDR3: TGTGCCAGCACCCCACTTAGAACTACCTACGAGCAGTACTTC.

The chain combines TRBV20-1 with TRBJ2-5; TRBD2 matches 7 bases. Trimming took 0 bases from V and 7 from J; bases not matched to a gene: 11. The germline CDR1 and CDR2 sequences are DFQATT and SNEGSKA (reference sequence). CDR3 length: 15 amino acids. In DNA, the CDR3 is TGCAGTGCTAGAGATATGGGGGAGGGGCTACCGACCCAGTACTTC. Translation: CSARDMGEGLPTQYF.

This clonotype has a count of ten or more. The chain links TRBV13 to TRBJ2-5; D is unresolved. The CDR3 totals 16 residues. Per germline, CDR1 PRHDT and CDR2 FYEKMQ (reference sequence). Trimming stripped 5 bases from V and 1 base from J, with 17 bases between. The CDR3 protein is CASSLRTSGGQETQYF. The CDR3 DNA sequence: TGTGCCAGCAGCCTCCGAACCTCTGGCGGCCAAGAGACCCAGTACTTC.

This chain uses TRBV28 with TRBJ1-3; D is perhaps TRBD1 (5 bases). Germline V gene lookup returns CDR1 MDHEN and CDR2 SYDVKM. This CDR3 comprises 14 residues. Trimming shortened V by 5 bases and J by 4 bases, and 12 bases separated the two germline ends. The CDR3 nucleotides read TGTGCCAGCAGTCAGGGCACGGAAGGAAACACCATATATTTT. It yields the protein CASSQGTEGNTIYF.

As for this clonotype: An end of the junction does not agree with germline; a read error may underlie this. The V and J genes are TRBV6-1 and TRBJ2-5; D is uncertain. The CDR3 has 12 residues. CDR1 and CDR2 (germline): MNHNS, SASEGT. The CDR3 coding sequence is TGTGCCACCAGTGAATTGAAAGAGACCCAGTACTTC. Translating gives CATSELKETQYF.

This clonotype was seen a handful of times. The V gene is TRBV30, the J gene TRBJ1-1; 8 bases line up with TRBD1. Per germline, CDR1 GTSNPN and CDR2 SVGIG (reference sequence). This CDR3 comprises 13 residues. Losses at the gene ends were 2 bases for V and 3 bases for J; bases not matched to a gene: 2. The CDR3 bases are TGTGCCTGGAGTCCGGACAGGGACACTGAAGCTTTCTTT. Translation: CAWSPDRDTEAFF.

This clonotype was observed many times. J is TRBJ2-7 and V is TRBV6-5; D is tentatively TRBD1 or TRBD2 (5 bases each). Trimming shortened V by 4 bases and J by 2 bases, and 18 bases separated the two germline ends. The CDR3 has 16 residues. Germline loops: CDR1 MNHEY, CDR2 SVGAGI. In DNA, the CDR3 is TGTGCCAGCAGTTCCCCCGGACTGGACAAAACCTACGAGCAGTACTTC. This translates into CASSSPGLDKTYEQYF.

This clonotype was recorded at least ten times. The J gene is TRBJ1-2, the V gene TRBV12-3 or TRBV12-4; no definite D call. V was cut by 10 bases and J by 0 bases, with 12 bases left in between. The CDR3 loop spans 13 amino acids. Here the CDR3 reads CAISRIPNYGYTF. The CDR3 DNA sequence: TGTGCCATAAGCCGGATTCCTAACTATGGCTACACCTTC.

This clonotype has ten or more counts. This chain uses TRBV2 with TRBJ1-1; a weak D match, TRBD1 (6 bases). The germline V gene encodes CDR1 SNHLY and CDR2 FYNNEI. With 4 bases removed from V and 6 bases from J, the gap between germline ends came to 12 bases. The CDR3 is 13 residues long. The CDR3 loop is CASSVFGGAEAFF. The DNA of the CDR3 is TGTGCCAGCAGTGTGTTTGGGGGCGCTGAAGCTTTCTTT.

This clonotype appeared many times. The chain joins TRBV20-1 to TRBJ1-1; D gene unclear. CDR1 and CDR2 (germline): DFQATT, SNEGSKA (reference sequence). The V and J ends lost 0 bases and 3 bases respectively, with 11 bases between them. This CDR3 comprises 14 residues. The CDR3 nucleotides are TGCAGTGCTAGAGATTCACGTTTGGACACTGAAGCTTTCTTT. This codes for CSARDSRLDTEAFF.

This clonotype was detected ten times or more. This chain connects TRBV7-2 to TRBJ2-7; TRBD2 agrees at 16 bases. The length of the CDR3 is 15 residues. J was trimmed by 6 bases and V by 5 bases; bases with no gene match: 4. CDR1 and CDR2 (germline): SGHTA, FQGNSA. The CDR3 DNA reads as TGTGCCAGCAGCGCGGGACTAGCGGGGGGGCGCGAGCAGTACTTC. The encoded protein is CASSAGLAGGREQYF.

This clonotype occurred many times. This sequence joins TRBV7-9 and TRBJ1-1; unclear D gene. This CDR3 region has 12 residues. Germline loops: CDR1 SEHNR, CDR2 FQNEAQ (reference sequence). V lost 3 bases and J lost 7, with 9 bases in between. The CDR3 sequence is CASSFGLGEAFF. CDR3 nucleotide sequence: TGTGCCAGCAGCTTCGGGCTGGGTGAAGCTTTCTTT.

This clonotype was recorded once. V usage is TRBV7-3 and J usage is TRBJ2-2; the match to TRBD2 covers 7 bases. The germline V gene has CDR1 SGHTA and CDR2 FQGTGA. V gave up 3 bases and J gave up 6 bases; unmatched junction bases: 13. This CDR3 has 17 amino acids. CDR3 sequence reads: CASSLYGGLVMSGELFF. CDR3 nucleotide sequence: TGTGCCAGCAGCTTGTACGGAGGACTAGTCATGTCCGGGGAGCTGTTTTTT.

This clonotype was observed many times. The chain is built from TRBV5-1 and TRBJ2-5, with TRBD2 identical over 10 bases. V was clipped by 4 bases and J by 5 bases; unmatched bases: 11. The CDR3 is 16 amino acids. CDR1 is SGHRS, CDR2 YFSETQ, per germline. In DNA form, the CDR3 reads TGCGCCAGCAGCGGACCCAGCGGGGGGGCCCAGGAGACCCAGTACTTC. It encodes CASSGPSGGAQETQYF. Filled out from reference TRBV5-1 and TRBJ2-5, the complete variable domain reads KAGVTQTPRYLIKTRGQQVTLSCSPISGHRSVSWYQQTPGQGLQFLFEYFSETQRNKGNFPGRFSGRQFSNSRSEMNVSTLELGDSALYLCASSGPSGGAQETQYFGPGTRLLVL.

This clonotype was picked up many times. This rearrangement joins TRBV30 to TRBJ2-5; maybe TRBD1 (6 bases). Germline loops: CDR1 GTSNPN, CDR2 SVGIG (reference sequence). The CDR3 loop spans 13 amino acids. Trimming left V 2 bases short and J 5 bases short, with 12 bases between. The CDR3, as DNA: TGTGCCTGGAGTAAGGGACATTGGGAGACCCAGTACTTC. Its translation: CAWSKGHWETQYF.

This clonotype was seen only a few times. In nucleotides, the CDR3 is TGTGCCAGCAGTTACTGGCCGCAGGGCGGATATGGCTACACCTTC. It is translated as CASSYWPQGGYGYTF. The rearrangement links TRBV6-2 or TRBV6-3 to TRBJ1-2; D is possibly TRBD1 (5 bases). CDR3 length: 15 amino acids. The V gene's germline CDR1 is MNHEY and CDR2 SVGEGT. The germline V and J ends were trimmed by 1 base and 5 bases, with 14 bases remaining between them.

This clonotype was seen many times. The J gene is TRBJ1-2, the V gene TRBV12-5; no definite D call. Trimming took 1 base from V and 5 from J, leaving 11 bases between them. The CDR3 runs to 14 residues. Germline V lookup: CDR1 LGHNT, CDR2 FRNRAP. The CDR3 DNA is TGTGCTAGTGGTTTGGCCCACAGAGGATATGGCTACACCTTC. This codes for CASGLAHRGYGYTF. The full variable domain, completed using reference TRBV12-5 and TRBJ1-2, is DARVTQTPRHKVTEMGQEVTMRCQPILGHNTVFWYRQTMMQGLELLAYFRNRAPLDDSGMPKDRFSAEMPDATLATLKIQPSEPRDSAVYFCASGLAHRGYGYTFGSGTRLTVV.

This clonotype was detected many times. This chain links TRBV5-1 with TRBJ2-2; tentative D call: TRBD1 (6 bases). CDR1 and CDR2 (germline): SGHRS, YFSETQ. The CDR3 sequence is 16 residues long. Trimming pared 4 bases from V and 0 bases from J, leaving 13 bases between. As DNA, the CDR3 is TGCGCCAGCAGCCAAACAGGGCTCGCGAACACCGGGGAGCTGTTTTTT. Translated, it gives CASSQTGLANTGELFF.

This clonotype was counted at least ten times. The chain recombines TRBV3-1 with TRBJ1-5, with D possibly matching TRBD1 (5 bases). This CDR3 is built from 14 residues. Germline CDR1 is LGHDT and CDR2 is YNNKEL (reference sequence). The V gene lost 1 base and the J gene lost 7 bases, with 11 bases spanning the gap. The CDR3 protein is CASSQAGFQQPQHF. In nucleotides, the CDR3 is TGTGCCAGCAGCCAAGCAGGGTTTCAACAGCCCCAGCATTTT.